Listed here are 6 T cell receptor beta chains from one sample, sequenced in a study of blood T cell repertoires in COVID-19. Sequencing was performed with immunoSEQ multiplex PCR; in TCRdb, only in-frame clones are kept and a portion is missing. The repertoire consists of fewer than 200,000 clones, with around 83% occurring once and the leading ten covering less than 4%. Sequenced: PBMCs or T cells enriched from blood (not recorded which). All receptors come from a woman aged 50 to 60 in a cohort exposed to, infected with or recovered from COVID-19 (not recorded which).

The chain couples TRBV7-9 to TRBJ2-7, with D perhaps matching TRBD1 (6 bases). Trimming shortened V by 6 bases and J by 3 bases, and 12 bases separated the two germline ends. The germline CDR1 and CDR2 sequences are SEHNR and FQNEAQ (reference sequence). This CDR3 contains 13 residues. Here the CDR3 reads CASSRQEFYEQYF. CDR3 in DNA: TGTGCCAGCAGTCGACAGGAGTTCTACGAGCAGTACTTC.

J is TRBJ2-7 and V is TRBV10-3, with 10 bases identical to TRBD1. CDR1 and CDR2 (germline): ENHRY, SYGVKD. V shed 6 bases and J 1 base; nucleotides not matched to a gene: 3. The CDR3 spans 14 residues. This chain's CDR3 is CAISRDRGSYEQYF. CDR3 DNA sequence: TGTGCCATCAGCCGGGACAGGGGTTCCTACGAGCAGTACTTC.

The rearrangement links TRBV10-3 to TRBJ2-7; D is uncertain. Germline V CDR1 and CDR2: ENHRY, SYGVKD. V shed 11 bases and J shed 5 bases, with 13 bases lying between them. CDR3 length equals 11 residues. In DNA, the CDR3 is TGTGCCGCGAGGAGAGAGGACGAGCAGTACTTC. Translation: CAARREDEQYF.

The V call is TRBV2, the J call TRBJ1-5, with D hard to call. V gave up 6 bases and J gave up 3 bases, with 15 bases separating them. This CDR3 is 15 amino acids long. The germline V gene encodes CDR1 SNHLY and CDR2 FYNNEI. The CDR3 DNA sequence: TGTGCCAGCAGGGACGAGGGATTCGACAATCAGCCCCAGCATTTT. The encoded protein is CASRDEGFDNQPQHF.

The CDR3 reads CASSQGGNTEAFF. Written as DNA, the CDR3 is TGTGCCAGTAGCCAGGGGGGGAACACTGAAGCTTTCTTT. The V and J genes are TRBV19 and TRBJ1-1; 7 bases agree with TRBD1. CDR1 and CDR2 from the germline V gene are LNHDA and SQIVND (reference sequence). The CDR3 runs 13 residues. With V trimmed by 6 bases and J by 1 base, 2 bases remained unmatched. Variable domain in full (rest from reference TRBV19 and TRBJ1-1): DGGITQSPKYLFRKEGQNVTLSCEQNLNHDAMYWYRQDPGQGLRLIYYSQIVNDFQKGDIAEGYSVSREKKESFPLTVTSAQKNPTAFYLCASSQGGNTEAFFGQGTRLTVV.

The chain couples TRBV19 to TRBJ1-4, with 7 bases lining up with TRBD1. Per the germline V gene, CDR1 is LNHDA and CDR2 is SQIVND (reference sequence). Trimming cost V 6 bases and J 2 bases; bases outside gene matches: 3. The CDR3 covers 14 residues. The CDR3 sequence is CASSDRATNEKLFF. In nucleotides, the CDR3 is TGTGCCAGTAGCGACAGGGCCACTAATGAAAAACTGTTTTTT.